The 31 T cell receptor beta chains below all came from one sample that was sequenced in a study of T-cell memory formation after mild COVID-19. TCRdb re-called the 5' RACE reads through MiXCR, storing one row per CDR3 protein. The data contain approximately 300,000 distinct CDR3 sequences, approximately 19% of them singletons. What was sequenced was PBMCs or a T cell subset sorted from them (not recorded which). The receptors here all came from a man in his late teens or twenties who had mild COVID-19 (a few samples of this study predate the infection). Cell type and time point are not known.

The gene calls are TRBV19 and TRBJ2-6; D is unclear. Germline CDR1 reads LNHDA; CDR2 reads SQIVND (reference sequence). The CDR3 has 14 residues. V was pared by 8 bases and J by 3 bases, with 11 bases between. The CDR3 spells CASVELRGANVLTF. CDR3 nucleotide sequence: TGTGCCAGTGTGGAGCTACGTGGGGCCAACGTCCTGACTTTC.

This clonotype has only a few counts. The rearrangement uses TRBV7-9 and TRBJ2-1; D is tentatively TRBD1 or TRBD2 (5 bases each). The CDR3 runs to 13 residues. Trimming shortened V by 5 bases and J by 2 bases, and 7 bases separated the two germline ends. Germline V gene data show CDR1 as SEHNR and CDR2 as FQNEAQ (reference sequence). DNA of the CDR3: TGTGCCAGCAGCGGGGACCCCTACAATGAGCAGTTCTTC. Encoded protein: CASSGDPYNEQFF.

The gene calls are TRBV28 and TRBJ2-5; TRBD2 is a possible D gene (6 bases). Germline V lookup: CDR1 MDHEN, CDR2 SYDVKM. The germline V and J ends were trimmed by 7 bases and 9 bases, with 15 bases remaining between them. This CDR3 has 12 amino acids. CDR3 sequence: CASTHRRAAQYF. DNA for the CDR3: TGTGCCAGCACCCATAGGAGGGCCGCCCAGTACTTC.

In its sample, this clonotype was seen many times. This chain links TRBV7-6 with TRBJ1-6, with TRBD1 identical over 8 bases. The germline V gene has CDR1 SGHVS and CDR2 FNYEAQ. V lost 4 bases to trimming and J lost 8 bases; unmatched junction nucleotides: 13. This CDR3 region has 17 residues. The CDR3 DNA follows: TGTGCCAGCAGCTCACAGAATACCGGGACAGGCCATTCACCCCTCCACTTT. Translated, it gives CASSSQNTGTGHSPLHF.

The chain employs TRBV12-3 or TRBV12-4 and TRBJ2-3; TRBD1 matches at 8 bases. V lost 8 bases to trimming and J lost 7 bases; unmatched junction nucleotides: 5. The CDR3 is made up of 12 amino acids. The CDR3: CASGQGAYTQYF. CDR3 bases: TGTGCCAGCGGGCAGGGGGCATATACGCAGTATTTT.

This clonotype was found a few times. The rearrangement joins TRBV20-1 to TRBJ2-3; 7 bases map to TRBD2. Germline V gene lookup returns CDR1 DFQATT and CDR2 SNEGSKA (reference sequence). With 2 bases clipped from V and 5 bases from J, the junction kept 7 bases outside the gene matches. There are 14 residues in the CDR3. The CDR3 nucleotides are TGCAGTGCTAGACCAGCGGGGTCGAGAGATACGCAGTATTTT. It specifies CSARPAGSRDTQYF.

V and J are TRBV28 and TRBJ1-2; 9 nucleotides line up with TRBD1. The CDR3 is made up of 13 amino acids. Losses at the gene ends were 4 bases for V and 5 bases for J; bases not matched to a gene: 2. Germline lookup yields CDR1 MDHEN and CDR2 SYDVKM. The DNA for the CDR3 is TGTGCCAGCAGTTGGGGACAGGGTTATGGCTACACCTTC. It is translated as CASSWGQGYGYTF.

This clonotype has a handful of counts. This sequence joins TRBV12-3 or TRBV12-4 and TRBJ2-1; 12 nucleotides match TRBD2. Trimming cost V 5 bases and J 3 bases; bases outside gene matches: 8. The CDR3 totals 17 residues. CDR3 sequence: CASSPRLAGALYNEQFF. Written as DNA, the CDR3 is TGTGCCAGCAGTCCCAGACTAGCGGGGGCCCTCTACAATGAGCAGTTCTTC.

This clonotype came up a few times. The CDR3 DNA reads as TGTGCCAGCCCCCAGGGAACCGGGGAGCTGTTTTTT. As protein: CASPQGTGELFF. J is TRBJ2-2 and V is TRBV7-9, with a weak D call TRBD1 (5 bases). Trimming took off 8 bases at V and 5 bases at J, with 9 bases between the two ends. The CDR3 has 12 amino acids. The V gene's germline CDR1 is SEHNR and CDR2 FQNEAQ (reference sequence).

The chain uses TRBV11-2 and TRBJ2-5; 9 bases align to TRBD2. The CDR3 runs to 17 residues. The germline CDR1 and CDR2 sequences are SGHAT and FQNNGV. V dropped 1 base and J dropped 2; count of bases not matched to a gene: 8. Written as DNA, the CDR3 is TGTGCCAGCAGCTTAGGGTTGGGGCTAGCGGGGCAAGAGACCCAGTACTTC. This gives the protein CASSLGLGLAGQETQYF.

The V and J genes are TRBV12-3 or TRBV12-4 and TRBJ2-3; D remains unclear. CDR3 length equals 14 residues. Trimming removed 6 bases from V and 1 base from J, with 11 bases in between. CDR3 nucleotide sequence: TGTGCCAGCAGCCCTGACCAGGGCACAGATACGCAGTATTTT. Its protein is CASSPDQGTDTQYF.

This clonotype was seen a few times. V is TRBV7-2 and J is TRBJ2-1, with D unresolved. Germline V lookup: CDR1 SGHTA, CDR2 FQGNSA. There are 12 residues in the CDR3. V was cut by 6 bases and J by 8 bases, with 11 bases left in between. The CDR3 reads CASRALDHEQFF. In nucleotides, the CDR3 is TGTGCCAGCAGAGCGCTAGATCATGAGCAGTTCTTC.

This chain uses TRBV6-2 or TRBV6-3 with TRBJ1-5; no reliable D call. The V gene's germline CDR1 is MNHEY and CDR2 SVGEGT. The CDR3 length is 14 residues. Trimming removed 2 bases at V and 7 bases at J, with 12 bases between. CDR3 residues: CASSYADAGQPQHF. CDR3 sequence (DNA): TGTGCCAGCAGTTACGCCGACGCAGGACAGCCCCAGCATTTT.

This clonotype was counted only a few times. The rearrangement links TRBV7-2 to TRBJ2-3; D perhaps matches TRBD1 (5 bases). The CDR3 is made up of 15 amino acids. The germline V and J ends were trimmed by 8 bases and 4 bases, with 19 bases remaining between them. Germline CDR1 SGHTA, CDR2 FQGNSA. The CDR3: CASSFAQGRADTQYF. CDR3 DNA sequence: TGTGCCAGCTCCTTCGCCCAGGGTAGGGCAGATACGCAGTATTTT.

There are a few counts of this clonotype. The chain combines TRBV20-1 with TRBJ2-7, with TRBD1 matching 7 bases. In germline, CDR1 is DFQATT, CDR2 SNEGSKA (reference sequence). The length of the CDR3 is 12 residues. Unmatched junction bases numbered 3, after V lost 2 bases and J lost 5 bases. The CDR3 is CSARRGPNEQYV. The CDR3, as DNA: TGCAGTGCTAGAAGGGGGCCCAACGAGCAGTACGTC.

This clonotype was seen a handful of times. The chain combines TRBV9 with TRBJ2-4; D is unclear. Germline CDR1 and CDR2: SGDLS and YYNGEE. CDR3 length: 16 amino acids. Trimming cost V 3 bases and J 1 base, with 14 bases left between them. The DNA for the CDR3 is TGTGCCAGCAGCGAGGACGCCGGTACGGCCAAAAACATTCAGTACTTC. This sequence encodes CASSEDAGTAKNIQYF.

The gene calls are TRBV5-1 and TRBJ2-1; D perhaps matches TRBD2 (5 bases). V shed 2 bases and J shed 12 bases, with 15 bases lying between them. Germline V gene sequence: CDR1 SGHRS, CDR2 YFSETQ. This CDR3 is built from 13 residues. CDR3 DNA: TGCGCCAGCAGCTTAACGTTCCTAGCCCTGCAGTTCTTC. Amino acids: CASSLTFLALQFF.

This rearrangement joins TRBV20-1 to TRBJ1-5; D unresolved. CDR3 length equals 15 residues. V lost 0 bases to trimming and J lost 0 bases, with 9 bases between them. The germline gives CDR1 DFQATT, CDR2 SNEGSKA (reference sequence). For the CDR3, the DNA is TGCAGTGCTAGAGACGACCTTCATAGCAATCAGCCCCAGCATTTT. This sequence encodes CSARDDLHSNQPQHF.

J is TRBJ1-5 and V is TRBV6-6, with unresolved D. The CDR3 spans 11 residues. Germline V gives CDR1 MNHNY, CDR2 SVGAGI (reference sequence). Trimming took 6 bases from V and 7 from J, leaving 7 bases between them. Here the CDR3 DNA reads TGTGCCAGCAGCTCTGACCAGCCCCAGCATTTT. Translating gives CASSSDQPQHF.

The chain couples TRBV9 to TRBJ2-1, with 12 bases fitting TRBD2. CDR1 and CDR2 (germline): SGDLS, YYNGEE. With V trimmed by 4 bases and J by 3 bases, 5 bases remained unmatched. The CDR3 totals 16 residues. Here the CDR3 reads CASSPGLAGIYNEQFF. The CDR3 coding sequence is TGTGCCAGCAGCCCCGGACTAGCGGGGATCTACAATGAGCAGTTCTTC.

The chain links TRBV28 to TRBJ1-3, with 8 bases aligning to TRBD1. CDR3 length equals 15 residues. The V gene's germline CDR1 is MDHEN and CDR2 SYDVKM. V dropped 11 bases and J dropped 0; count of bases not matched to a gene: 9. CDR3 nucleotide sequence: TGTGCCGTACCGAAGACAGGGGACTCTGGAAACACCATATATTTT. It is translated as CAVPKTGDSGNTIYF.

CDR3 coding DNA: TGCAGCGTTGAAGGGGGTCCGGTGGAGCAGTTCTTC. Translation: CSVEGGPVEQFF. The chain joins TRBV29-1 to TRBJ2-1; no definite D call. CDR3 size: 12 residues. The germline V gene has CDR1 SQVTM and CDR2 ANQGSEA. V was pared by 1 base and J by 10 bases, with 11 bases between.

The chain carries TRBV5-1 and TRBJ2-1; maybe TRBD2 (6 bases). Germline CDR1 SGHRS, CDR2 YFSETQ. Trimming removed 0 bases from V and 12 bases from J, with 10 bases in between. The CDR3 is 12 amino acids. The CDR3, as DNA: TGCGCCAGCAGCTTGGCGGGACTTGGGCAGTTCTTC. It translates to CASSLAGLGQFF.

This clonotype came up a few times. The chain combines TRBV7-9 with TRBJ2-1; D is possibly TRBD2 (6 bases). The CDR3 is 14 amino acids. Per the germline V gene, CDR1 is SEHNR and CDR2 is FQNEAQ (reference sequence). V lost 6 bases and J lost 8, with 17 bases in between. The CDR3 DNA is TGTGCCAGCAGACCTTCCGGGGGTTGGGATGAGCAGTTCTTC. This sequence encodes CASRPSGGWDEQFF.

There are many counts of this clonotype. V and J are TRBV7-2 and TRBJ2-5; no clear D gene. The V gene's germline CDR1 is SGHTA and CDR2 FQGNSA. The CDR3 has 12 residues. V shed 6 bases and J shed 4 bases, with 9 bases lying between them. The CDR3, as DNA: TGTGCCAGCAGTTTGGCCCGAGAGACCCAGTACTTC. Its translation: CASSLARETQYF. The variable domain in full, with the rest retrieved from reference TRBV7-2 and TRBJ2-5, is GAGVSQSPSNKVTEKGKDVELRCDPISGHTALYWYRQSLGQGLEFLIYFQGNSAPDKSGLPSDRFSAERTGGSVSTLTIQRTQQEDSAVYLCASSLARETQYFGPGTRLLVL.

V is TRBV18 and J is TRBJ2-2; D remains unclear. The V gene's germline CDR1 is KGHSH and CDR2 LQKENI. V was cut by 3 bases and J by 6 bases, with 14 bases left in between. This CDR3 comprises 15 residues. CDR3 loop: CASSPSLYQAGELFF. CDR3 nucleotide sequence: TGTGCCAGCTCACCCTCGCTCTACCAGGCCGGGGAGCTGTTTTTT. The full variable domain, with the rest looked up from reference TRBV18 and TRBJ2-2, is NAGVMQNPRHLVRRRGQEARLRCSPMKGHSHVYWYRQLPEEGLKFMVYLQKENIIDESGMPKERFSAEFPKEGPSILRIQQVVRGDSAAYFCASSPSLYQAGELFFGEGSRLTVL.

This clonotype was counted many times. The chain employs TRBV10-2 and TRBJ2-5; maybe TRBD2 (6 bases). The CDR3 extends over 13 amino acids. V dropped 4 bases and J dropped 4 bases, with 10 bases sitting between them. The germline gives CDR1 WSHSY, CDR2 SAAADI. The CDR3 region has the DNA TGCGCCAGCAGTGGGGACTCGCGAGAGACCCAGTACTTC. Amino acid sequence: CASSGDSRETQYF.

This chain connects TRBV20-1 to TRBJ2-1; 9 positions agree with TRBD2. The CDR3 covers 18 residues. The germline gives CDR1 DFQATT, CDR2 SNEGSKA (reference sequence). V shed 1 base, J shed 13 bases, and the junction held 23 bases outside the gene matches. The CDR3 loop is CSARAGRGGPKTHPAQFF. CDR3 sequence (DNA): TGCAGTGCTAGAGCTGGGCGGGGGGGCCCCAAGACTCACCCCGCACAGTTCTTC.

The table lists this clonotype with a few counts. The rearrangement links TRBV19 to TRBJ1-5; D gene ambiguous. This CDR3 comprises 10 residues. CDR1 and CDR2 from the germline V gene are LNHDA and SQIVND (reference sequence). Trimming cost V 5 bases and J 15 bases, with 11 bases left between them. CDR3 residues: CASSREPPHF. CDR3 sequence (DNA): TGTGCCAGTAGTCGCGAGCCGCCGCATTTT.

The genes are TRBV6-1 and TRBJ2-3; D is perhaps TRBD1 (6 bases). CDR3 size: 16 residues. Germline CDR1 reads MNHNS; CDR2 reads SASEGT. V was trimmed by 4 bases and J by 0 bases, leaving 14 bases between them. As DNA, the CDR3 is TGTGCCAGCAGTGGGACAGCCCTTCGAAGCACAGATACGCAGTATTTT. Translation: CASSGTALRSTDTQYF.

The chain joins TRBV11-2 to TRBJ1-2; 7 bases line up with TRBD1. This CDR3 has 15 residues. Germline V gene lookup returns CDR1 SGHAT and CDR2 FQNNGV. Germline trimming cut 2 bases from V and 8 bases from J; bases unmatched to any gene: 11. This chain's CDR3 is CASSLSGTAPWGYTF. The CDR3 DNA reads TGTGCCAGCAGCTTATCAGGGACAGCCCCTTGGGGCTACACCTTC.